These T cell receptor beta chains were read from a single sample in a study of cytomegalovirus exposure and HLA in healthy donors. TCRdb's table, derived via immunoSEQ multiplex PCR, lists solely in-frame clones and lacks some. The data show some 87,000 clones, roughly 58% seen once. Material for sequencing was PBMCs. Receptor source: a woman between 25 and 40 years old in good health and CMV-seropositive. CDR3s include the opening cysteine and the closing phenylalanine or tryptophan. Each record gives: CDR3 length, J gene, D gene, clone size, V gene, CDR3 protein, CDR3 DNA. D genes are given only for firm matches. Clone sizes are given selectively: once, few, many, or a class where the clone is expanded.

17 TRBJ2-3 NA NA TRBV5-6 CASRYSFIADQADTQYF TGTGCCAGCCGGTACTCCTTTATAGCGGACCAGGCAGATACGCAGTATTTT
12 TRBJ1-1 NA NA TRBV5-1 CASSLASKEAFF TGCGCCAGCAGCTTAGCATCAAAGGAAGCTTTCTTT
15 TRBJ2-1 TRBD2 NA TRBV2 CASSALAGGPGEQFF TGTGCCAGCAGCGCACTAGCGGGGGGGCCGGGGGAGCAGTTCTTC
14 TRBJ1-2 TRBD1 few TRBV2 CASSEDRGGYGYTF TGTGCCAGCAGTGAAGACAGGGGTGGCTATGGCTACACCTTC
14 TRBJ1-5 NA NA TRBV28 CASSLIRDNQPQHF TGTGCCAGCAGTTTGATCAGGGACAATCAGCCCCAGCATTTT
13 TRBJ2-7 NA few TRBV5-1 CASSLPGIYEQYF TGCGCCAGCAGCTTGCCAGGAATTTACGAGCAGTACTTC
13 TRBJ2-7 TRBD2 NA TRBV7-2 CASSQRTSGEQYF TGTGCCAGCAGCCAAAGGACTAGCGGGGAGCAGTACTTC
13 TRBJ1-1 NA few TRBV7-2 CASSPQGGRGAFF TGTGCCAGCAGCCCACAAGGGGGGCGGGGGGCTTTCTTT
15 TRBJ2-7 TRBD1 few TRBV7-2 CASSSGRDRAREQYF TGTGCCAGCAGCTCCGGGCGGGACAGGGCGAGAGAGCAGTACTTC
15 TRBJ1-4 NA NA TRBV6-6 CASSYSGGGNEKLFF TGTGCCAGCAGTTACTCAGGGGGGGGTAATGAAAAACTGTTTTTT
17 TRBJ1-2 TRBD1 NA TRBV5-1 CAGSLTNPGQGNYGYTF TGCGCCGGCAGCTTGACTAATCCCGGACAGGGAAACTATGGCTACACCTTC
16 TRBJ2-4 NA few TRBV5-6 CASSSRGFVAKNIQYF TGTGCCAGCAGTTCCCGGGGGTTCGTAGCCAAAAACATTCAGTACTTC
12 TRBJ1-2 NA NA TRBV2 CASSRENYGYTF TGTGCCAGCAGCCGGGAGAACTATGGCTACACCTTC
12 TRBJ1-2 NA NA TRBV7-9 CASSFSGDGYTF TGTGCCAGCAGCTTCTCGGGAGATGGCTACACCTTC
15 TRBJ2-7 TRBD1 few TRBV18 CASSAQGLGAYEQYF TGTGCCAGCTCGGCACAGGGGTTGGGGGCTTACGAGCAGTACTTC
15 TRBJ2-3 TRBD2 NA TRBV7-2 CASSFLAGGTDTQYF TGTGCCAGCAGCTTTCTAGCGGGGGGCACAGATACGCAGTATTTT
17 TRBJ2-3 TRBD2 NA TRBV18 CASSPKEGAGGSDTQYF TGTGCCAGCTCACCGAAGGAGGGCGCGGGGGGATCAGATACGCAGTATTTT
14 TRBJ2-2 NA NA TRBV12-5 CASGLVPGVGELFF TGTGCTAGTGGTTTGGTCCCAGGGGTCGGGGAGCTGTTTTTT
14 TRBJ2-7 TRBD2 NA TRBV5-1 CASSLDTSGYEQYF TGCGCCAGCAGCTTGGACACTAGCGGCTACGAGCAGTACTTC
15 TRBJ2-1 TRBD2 NA TRBV5-4 CASSTTGLDNNEQFF TGTGCCAGCAGCACAACGGGACTAGACAACAATGAGCAGTTCTTC